These T cell receptor beta chains were read from a single sample in a study of CXCR3-negative and CXCR3-positive naive CD8 T cells. No DNA is given; TCRdb re-called the 5' RACE reads and lists each CDR3 protein once. There are about 53,000 distinct CDR3 sequences in the sample, with 0.42% held by the top ten. The specimen was naive CXCR3- CD8+ T cells from blood. All receptors come from a human donor in good health. Some clones in this sample may be carry-over from other donors' samples. Each CDR3 is given with its conserved first and last residue. The order of the fields is clone size, V gene, J gene, CDR3 protein. Where a row states a size, it is once, few, many or the class of an expanded clone; other rows omit it.

size: .; V: TRBV10-3; J: TRBJ2-7; CDR3: CAIREVGQGSYEQYF
size: .; V: TRBV29-1; J: TRBJ2-7; CDR3: CSVERTGSYEQYF
size: .; V: TRBV4-3; J: TRBJ2-6; CDR3: CASSQEMGSGANVLTF
size: .; V: TRBV14; J: TRBJ2-7; CDR3: CASSQGIGYEQYF
size: .; V: TRBV29-1; J: TRBJ2-7; CDR3: CSVRTGTDSYEQYF
size: .; V: TRBV7-9; J: TRBJ1-1; CDR3: CASSASGVKAFF
size: .; V: TRBV5-1; J: TRBJ2-7; CDR3: CASSRGQGAYEQYF
size: .; V: TRBV12-3/TRBV12-4; J: TRBJ1-2; CDR3: CASSGGPLGYTF
size: .; V: TRBV9; J: TRBJ2-1; CDR3: CASSPLFGSHNEQFF
size: .; V: TRBV13; J: TRBJ1-1; CDR3: CASSLLSSQNTEAFF
size: .; V: TRBV19; J: TRBJ2-7; CDR3: CASSIAGYEQYF
size: .; V: TRBV2; J: TRBJ2-6; CDR3: CASRTATGPPTGTGANVLTF
size: .; V: TRBV7-9; J: TRBJ2-5; CDR3: CASTPPARDRETQYF
size: .; V: TRBV7-2; J: TRBJ2-2; CDR3: CASSERTSGIGELFF
size: medium-sized; V: TRBV11-3; J: TRBJ2-7; CDR3: CASSPDYEQYF
size: .; V: TRBV15; J: TRBJ2-7; CDR3: CATSSAPFPAASSYEQYF
size: .; V: TRBV7-3; J: TRBJ1-4; CDR3: CASSLSGSLSEKLFF
size: .; V: TRBV29-1; J: TRBJ1-2; CDR3: CSVQSPGQLVYGYTF
size: .; V: TRBV29-1; J: TRBJ2-3; CDR3: CSVEDYGDRSTDTQYF
size: .; V: TRBV12-3/TRBV12-4; J: TRBJ1-4; CDR3: CASSPVGSLNEKLFF
size: .; V: TRBV28; J: TRBJ2-7; CDR3: CASSSRRAGSSYEQYF
size: .; V: TRBV19; J: TRBJ1-1; CDR3: CASRSVLEWNTEAFF
size: .; V: TRBV12-3/TRBV12-4; J: TRBJ2-1; CDR3: CASSLNAGASFYNEQFF
size: .; V: TRBV27; J: TRBJ2-6; CDR3: CASSPNRVPGAGANVLTF
size: .; V: TRBV6-6; J: TRBJ2-2; CDR3: CASSYGISVYSGGAWNTGELFF
size: .; V: TRBV4-2; J: TRBJ2-7; CDR3: CASSQATGAYEQYF
size: .; V: TRBV29-1; J: TRBJ2-1; CDR3: CSVESGVDEQFF
size: .; V: TRBV29-1; J: TRBJ2-2; CDR3: CSVEDRRDTTLNTGELFF
size: .; V: TRBV28; J: TRBJ2-3; CDR3: CASSFLAGGPTSTDTQYF
size: .; V: TRBV5-1; J: TRBJ1-1; CDR3: CASSLKGFDEAFF
size: .; V: TRBV5-1; J: TRBJ2-7; CDR3: CASSARDNPYEQYF
size: .; V: TRBV4-3; J: TRBJ2-7; CDR3: CASSQGTGGHEQYF
size: .; V: TRBV20-1; J: TRBJ1-1; CDR3: CSARQGLGTEAFF
size: .; V: TRBV24-1; J: TRBJ2-2; CDR3: CATSDFRENTGELFF
size: .; V: TRBV29-1; J: TRBJ2-5; CDR3: CSVEASETQYF
size: .; V: TRBV29-1; J: TRBJ2-1; CDR3: CSVDEAGPSYNEQFF
size: .; V: TRBV5-1; J: TRBJ2-2; CDR3: CASSLRLETPTGELFF
size: .; V: TRBV5-5; J: TRBJ2-2; CDR3: CASSYSDRANAGELFF
size: .; V: TRBV7-9; J: TRBJ1-2; CDR3: CASSLTPTQNYGYTF
size: .; V: TRBV4-3; J: TRBJ2-5; CDR3: CASSQEIGAETQYF
size: .; V: TRBV20-1; J: TRBJ2-7; CDR3: CSARDWGQFSYEQYF
size: .; V: TRBV7-8; J: TRBJ2-7; CDR3: CASSLGGNSYEQYF
size: .; V: TRBV29-1; J: TRBJ2-2; CDR3: CSVEDLAAGELFF
size: .; V: TRBV5-5; J: TRBJ2-7; CDR3: CASSLASGDYEQYF
size: .; V: TRBV29-1; J: TRBJ2-5; CDR3: CSVEDQLARGGYQETQYF